What follows are 25 T cell receptor beta chains derived from one specimen sequenced in a study of cytomegalovirus exposure and HLA in healthy donors. Libraries were prepared by immunoSEQ multiplex PCR; TCRdb keeps only in-frame clonotypes and omits some of them. Of under 300,000 clones in the sample, roughly 89% were seen once. The sequencing input was PBMCs. All receptors derive from a woman under 30 in good health and CMV-seronegative.

The CDR3 nucleotides are TGTGCCAGCAGCTTCTCGAGCGGGGGGGCAGGGGAGACCCAGTACTTC. Translated: CASSFSSGGAGETQYF. V is TRBV11-2 and J is TRBJ2-5, with 10 nucleotides matching TRBD2. The V segment lost 3 bases and the J segment 5 bases; nucleotides outside the gene matches: 9. The CDR3 is 16 residues long. Germline CDR1 reads SGHAT; CDR2 reads FQNNGV.

The chain carries TRBV4-1 and TRBJ1-2; unclear D gene. The ends were cut back, 6 bases at V and 4 bases at J, with 27 bases in the middle. Germline V gene sequence: CDR1 MGHRA, CDR2 YSYEKL. This CDR3 has 18 amino acids. The CDR3: CASRKESRVALTGYGYTF. CDR3 bases: TGCGCCAGCAGAAAAGAATCCCGGGTTGCCCTCACGGGCTATGGCTACACCTTC.

The CDR3: CASSPRQGSYQETQYF. The CDR3 DNA sequence: TGCGCCAGCAGCCCCCGACAGGGGTCGTACCAAGAGACCCAGTACTTC. The chain joins TRBV5-1 to TRBJ2-5; 8 bases are shared with TRBD1. CDR3 length: 16 residues. J lost 0 bases, V lost 4 bases, and 8 bases had no gene match. Looked up from germline, CDR1 is SGHRS and CDR2 is YFSETQ.

V and J are TRBV4-1 and TRBJ1-3, with 7 bases fitting TRBD1. Trimming removed 1 base from V and 4 bases from J; junction bases left unmatched: 13. The CDR3 is 18 residues long. Per the germline V gene, CDR1 is MGHRA and CDR2 is YSYEKL. DNA of the CDR3: TGCGCCAGCAGCCAAGTCCCAAGTGTAGGGGGCAAAGGAAACACCATATATTTT. Its translation: CASSQVPSVGGKGNTIYF.

J is TRBJ1-5 and V is TRBV18; D might be TRBD1 (6 bases). The V end was cut by 5 bases, the J end by 1 base, with 15 bases between. The germline V gene encodes CDR1 KGHSH and CDR2 LQKENI. The CDR3 spans 16 residues. The CDR3 sequence is CASSSTLGQSNQPQHF. The DNA of the CDR3 is TGTGCCAGCTCATCCACCTTAGGACAGAGCAATCAGCCCCAGCATTTT.

The chain is built from TRBV28 and TRBJ2-7, with TRBD2 matching over 12 bases. The germline CDR1 and CDR2 sequences are MDHEN and SYDVKM. The CDR3 contains 15 residues. V was clipped by 6 bases and J by 5 bases; unmatched bases: 8. In nucleotides, the CDR3 is TGTGCCAGCAGGACGCCTAGCGGGGGGGCCGACGAGCAGTACTTC. It specifies CASRTPSGGADEQYF.

This chain links TRBV5-1 with TRBJ2-1, with 7 bases identical to TRBD2. Trimming removed 2 bases from V and 3 bases from J; junction bases left unmatched: 5. CDR1 and CDR2 from the germline V gene are SGHRS and YFSETQ. This CDR3 is built from 15 residues. CDR3: CASSLSGANYNEQFF. The DNA of the CDR3 is TGCGCCAGCAGCTTAAGCGGGGCAAACTACAATGAGCAGTTCTTC.

The chain employs TRBV14 and TRBJ2-7, with D possibly being TRBD1 (6 bases). CDR1 and CDR2 from the germline V gene are SGHDN and FVKESK. Trimming took off 4 bases at V and 3 bases at J, with 16 bases between the two ends. The CDR3 extends over 15 amino acids. The CDR3 DNA reads TGTGCCAGCAGCCGCAGGGGTTCCGACTTCTACGAGCAGTACGTC. This gives the protein CASSRRGSDFYEQYV.

V gene TRBV5-4 combines with J gene TRBJ2-2; no clear D. V was cut by 4 bases and J by 3 bases, with 4 bases left in between. The CDR3 has 12 amino acids. The germline V gene has CDR1 SGHNT and CDR2 YYREEE (reference sequence). The CDR3 loop is CASSRDTGELFF. In DNA, the CDR3 is TGTGCCAGCAGCCGGGACACCGGGGAGCTGTTTTTT.

The chain recombines TRBV13 with TRBJ2-1; TRBD1 matches at 9 bases. The J segment lost 6 bases and the V segment lost 5 bases, leaving 2 bases of the junction unmatched. There are 13 residues in the CDR3. The V gene's germline CDR1 is PRHDT and CDR2 FYEKMQ (reference sequence). CDR3 loop: CASSPGQGNEQFF. DNA of the CDR3: TGTGCCAGCAGCCCGGGACAGGGCAATGAGCAGTTCTTC. Filled out from reference TRBV13 and TRBJ2-1, the complete variable domain reads AAGVIQSPRHLIKEKRETATLKCYPIPRHDTVYWYQQGPGQDPQFLISFYEKMQSDKGSIPDRFSAQQFSDYHSELNMSSLELGDSALYFCASSPGQGNEQFFGPGTRLTVL.

This clone was picked up a small number of times. The V and J genes are TRBV27 and TRBJ1-5; D gene uncertain. V lost 5 bases and J 2 bases, leaving 10 bases between the germline ends. Germline V gives CDR1 MNHEY, CDR2 SMNVEV (reference sequence). The CDR3 sequence is 14 residues long. The CDR3 here is CASSPGVGNQPQHF. The CDR3, as DNA: TGTGCCAGCAGTCCCGGGGTGGGCAATCAGCCCCAGCATTTT.

The V gene is TRBV5-1, the J gene TRBJ1-4; D is ambiguous. The germline gives CDR1 SGHRS, CDR2 YFSETQ. The CDR3 loop spans 16 amino acids. The V end was cut by 4 bases, the J end by 0 bases, with 13 bases between. The CDR3 region is CASSPGGMATNEKLFF. For the CDR3, the DNA is TGCGCCAGCAGCCCCGGCGGAATGGCAACTAATGAAAAACTGTTTTTT. The full variable domain, in which reference TRBV5-1 and TRBJ1-4 provide the parts outside the CDR3, is KAGVTQTPRYLIKTRGQQVTLSCSPISGHRSVSWYQQTPGQGLQFLFEYFSETQRNKGNFPGRFSGRQFSNSRSEMNVSTLELGDSALYLCASSPGGMATNEKLFFGSGTQLSVL.

This clone was counted only a few times. The chain uses TRBV5-6 and TRBJ1-6, with 11 bases lining up with TRBD1. V lost 4 bases, J lost 9 bases, and 9 bases stayed unmatched. Germline loops: CDR1 SGHDT, CDR2 YYEEEE. This CDR3 contains 16 residues. DNA for the CDR3: TGTGCCAGCAGCGGGGGACAGGGGGTACTGGGTTCACCCCTCCACTTT. This gives the protein CASSGGQGVLGSPLHF.

V is TRBV25-1 and J is TRBJ1-3; D unclear. The V gene's germline CDR1 is MGHDK and CDR2 SYGVNS. V was pared by 4 bases and J by 3 bases, with 7 bases between. The CDR3 extends over 13 amino acids. The CDR3 sequence: CASSAYSGNTIYF. CDR3 DNA sequence: TGTGCCAGCAGTGCTTACAGTGGAAACACCATATATTTT.

The chain has TRBV30 and TRBJ2-5; 10 nucleotides agree with TRBD2. V gave up 3 bases and J gave up 4 bases; unmatched junction bases: 5. The germline gives CDR1 GTSNPN, CDR2 SVGIG (reference sequence). This CDR3 has 14 amino acids. CDR3 DNA: TGTGCCTGGAGGGAAGCGGGGGGGAGAGAGACCCAGTACTTC. Protein product: CAWREAGGRETQYF.

In its sample, this clone was seen once. The V gene is TRBV11-3, the J gene TRBJ2-1; a weak D match, TRBD1 (5 bases). CDR1 is SGHNT and CDR2 is YENEEA in the germline V gene. The V and J ends lost 1 base and 6 bases respectively, with 10 bases between them. This CDR3 is built from 14 residues. The DNA for the CDR3 is TGTGCCAGCAGCTTAGTGGACACCTCCAATGAGCAGTTCTTC. Residues: CASSLVDTSNEQFF.

The chain combines TRBV5-5 with TRBJ2-7; 7 nucleotides match TRBD2. CDR1 and CDR2 (germline): SGHKS, YYEKEE (reference sequence). CDR3 length: 13 residues. The V and J ends lost 2 bases and 6 bases, in that order; junction bases with no gene match: 5. CDR3 sequence reads: CASSFGGEGEQYF. CDR3 in DNA: TGTGCCAGCAGCTTCGGCGGGGAGGGCGAGCAGTACTTC.

This sequence joins TRBV11-3 and TRBJ2-1; the D is unclear. In germline, CDR1 is SGHNT, CDR2 YENEEA. CDR3 length: 13 residues. Trimming pared 0 bases from V and 3 bases from J, leaving 3 bases between. This CDR3 reads CASSLDSYNEQFF. The CDR3 coding sequence is TGTGCCAGCAGCTTAGACAGCTACAATGAGCAGTTCTTC.

The genes are TRBV7-9 and TRBJ2-3, with D possibly TRBD1 on 5 matching bases. The V end lost 6 bases, the J end lost 4 bases, and 14 bases lay between the germline ends. CDR1 SEHNR and CDR2 FQNEAQ come from the germline V gene (reference sequence). This CDR3 has 14 amino acids. The chain's CDR3 is CASSPPLGPDTQYF. Here the CDR3 DNA reads TGTGCCAGCAGTCCACCTTTGGGGCCAGATACGCAGTATTTT.

This clone was seen just once. The CDR3 DNA sequence: TGTGCCAGCAGTTACTCGGGACAGGGTGGCACAGATACGCAGTATTTT. It translates to CASSYSGQGGTDTQYF. The chain joins TRBV6-6 to TRBJ2-3, with TRBD1 identical over 9 bases. The CDR3 covers 16 residues. Germline-derived CDR1 and CDR2 are MNHNY and SVGAGI (reference sequence). Germline trimming cut 0 bases from V and 1 base from J; bases unmatched to any gene: 2.

This chain uses TRBV5-6 with TRBJ1-1; D is unclear. CDR1 and CDR2 from the germline V gene are SGHDT and YYEEEE. The V end lost 1 base, the J end lost 0 bases, and 7 bases lay between the germline ends. CDR3 size: 14 residues. This CDR3 is CASSLRSVNTEAFF. CDR3 bases: TGTGCCAGCAGCTTGCGTTCAGTGAACACTGAAGCTTTCTTT.

The rearrangement uses TRBV19 and TRBJ1-1, with a tentative D call TRBD1 (6 bases). CDR3 size: 15 residues. V was shortened by 2 bases and J by 3 bases, with 13 bases between the two germline ends. Germline V gives CDR1 LNHDA, CDR2 SQIVND (reference sequence). The CDR3 DNA reads as TGTGCCAGTAGTATACGGGCAGGGGTCGACACTGAAGCTTTCTTT. This sequence encodes CASSIRAGVDTEAFF.

The CDR3 region has the DNA TGTGCCAGCAGTTACGGAGTCTCTGGGGCCAACGTCCTGACTTTC. Protein sequence: CASSYGVSGANVLTF. The rearrangement uses TRBV6-5 and TRBJ2-6; no clear D gene. This CDR3 contains 15 residues. Germline-derived CDR1 and CDR2 are MNHEY and SVGAGI. V lost 2 bases and J lost 0, with 5 bases in between.

This clone was detected once. V is TRBV5-1 and J is TRBJ1-2, with a weak D call TRBD1 (5 bases). The CDR3 length is 17 residues. Germline assignment: CDR1 SGHRS and CDR2 YFSETQ. V shed 0 bases and J shed 1 base, with 16 bases lying between them. The CDR3 spells CASSLEAGLTFNYGYTF. For the CDR3, the DNA is TGCGCCAGCAGCTTGGAAGCAGGGTTGACTTTTAACTATGGCTACACCTTC.

V and J are TRBV7-9 and TRBJ2-7, with D perhaps matching TRBD2 (5 bases). This CDR3 is built from 14 residues. Germline CDR1 is SEHNR and CDR2 is FQNEAQ (reference sequence). V was clipped by 1 base and J by 6 bases, with 13 bases between them. This CDR3 reads CASSLELGEGEQYF. The CDR3 DNA reads TGTGCCAGCAGCTTAGAGTTGGGAGAGGGCGAGCAGTACTTC.